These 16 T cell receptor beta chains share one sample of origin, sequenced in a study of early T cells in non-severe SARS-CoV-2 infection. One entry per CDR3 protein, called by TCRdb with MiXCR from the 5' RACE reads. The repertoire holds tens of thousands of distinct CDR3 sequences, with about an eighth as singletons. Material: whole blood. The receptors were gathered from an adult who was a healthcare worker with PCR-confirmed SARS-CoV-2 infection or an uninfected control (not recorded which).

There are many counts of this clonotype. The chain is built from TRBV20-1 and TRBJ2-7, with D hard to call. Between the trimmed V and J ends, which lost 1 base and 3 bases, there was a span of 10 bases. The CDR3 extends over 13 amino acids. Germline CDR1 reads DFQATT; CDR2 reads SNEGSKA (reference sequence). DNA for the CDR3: TGCAGTGCTAGAGCCGCAGCCTTCTACGAGCAGTACTTC. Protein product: CSARAAAFYEQYF.

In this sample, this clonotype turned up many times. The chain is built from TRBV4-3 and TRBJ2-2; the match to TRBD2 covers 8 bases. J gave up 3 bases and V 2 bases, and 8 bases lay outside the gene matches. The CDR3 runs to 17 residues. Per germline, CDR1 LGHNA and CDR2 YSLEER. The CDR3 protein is CASSQRGTRAYTGELFF. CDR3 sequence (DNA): TGCGCCAGCAGCCAAAGGGGGACTAGAGCCTACACCGGGGAGCTGTTTTTT.

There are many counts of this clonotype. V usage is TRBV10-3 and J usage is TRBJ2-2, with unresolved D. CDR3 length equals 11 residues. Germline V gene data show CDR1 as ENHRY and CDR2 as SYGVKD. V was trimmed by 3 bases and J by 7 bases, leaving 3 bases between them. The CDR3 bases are TGTGCCATCAGTGAAATCGGGGAGCTGTTTTTT. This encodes CAISEIGELFF.

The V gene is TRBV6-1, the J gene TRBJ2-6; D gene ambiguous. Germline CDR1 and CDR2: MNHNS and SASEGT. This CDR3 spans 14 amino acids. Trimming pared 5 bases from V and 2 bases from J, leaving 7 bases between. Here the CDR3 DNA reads TGTGCCAGCAGTTCGTCCCCTGGGGCCAACGTCCTGACTTTC. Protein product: CASSSSPGANVLTF.

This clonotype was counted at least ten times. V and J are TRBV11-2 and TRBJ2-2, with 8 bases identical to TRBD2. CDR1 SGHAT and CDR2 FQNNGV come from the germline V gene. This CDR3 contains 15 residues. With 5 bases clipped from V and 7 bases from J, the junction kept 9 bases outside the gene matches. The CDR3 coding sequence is TGTGCCAGCAGCCCTGATAGCGGGACCGACGGGGAGCTGTTTTTT. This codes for CASSPDSGTDGELFF.

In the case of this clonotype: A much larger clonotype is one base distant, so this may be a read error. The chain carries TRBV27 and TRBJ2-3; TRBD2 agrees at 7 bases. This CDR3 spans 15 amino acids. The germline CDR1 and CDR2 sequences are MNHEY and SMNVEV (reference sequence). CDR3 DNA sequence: TGTGCCGGCAGTAAAGGGGCGGGAGAATCGGATACGCAGTATTTT. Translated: CAGSKGAGESDTQYF.

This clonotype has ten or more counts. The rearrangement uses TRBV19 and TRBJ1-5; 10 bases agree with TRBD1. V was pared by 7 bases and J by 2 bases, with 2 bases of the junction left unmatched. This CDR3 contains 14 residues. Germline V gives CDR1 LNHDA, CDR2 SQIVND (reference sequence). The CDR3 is CASTGTGGNQPQHF. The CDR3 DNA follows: TGTGCCAGTACCGGGACAGGGGGCAATCAGCCCCAGCATTTT.

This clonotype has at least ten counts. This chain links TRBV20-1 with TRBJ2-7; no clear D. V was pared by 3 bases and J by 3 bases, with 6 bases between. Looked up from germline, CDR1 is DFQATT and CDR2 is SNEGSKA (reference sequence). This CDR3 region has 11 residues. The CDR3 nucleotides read TGCAGTGCTAGGAGAGACTACGAGCAGTACTTC. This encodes CSARRDYEQYF.

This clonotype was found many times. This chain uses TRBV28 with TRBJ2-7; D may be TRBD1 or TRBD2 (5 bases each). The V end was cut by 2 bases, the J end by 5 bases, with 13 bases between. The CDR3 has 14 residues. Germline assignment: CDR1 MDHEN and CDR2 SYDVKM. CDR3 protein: CASSLLRDVDEQYF. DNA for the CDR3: TGTGCCAGCAGTTTACTCAGGGACGTGGACGAGCAGTACTTC.

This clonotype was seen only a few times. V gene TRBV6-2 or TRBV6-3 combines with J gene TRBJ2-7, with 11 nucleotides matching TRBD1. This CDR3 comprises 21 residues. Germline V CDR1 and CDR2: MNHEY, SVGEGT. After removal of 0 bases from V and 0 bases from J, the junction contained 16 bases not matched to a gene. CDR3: CASSYSKERGTGQGASYEQYF. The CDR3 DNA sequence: TGTGCCAGCAGTTACTCGAAGGAGAGAGGGACTGGACAGGGGGCCTCCTACGAGCAGTACTTC.

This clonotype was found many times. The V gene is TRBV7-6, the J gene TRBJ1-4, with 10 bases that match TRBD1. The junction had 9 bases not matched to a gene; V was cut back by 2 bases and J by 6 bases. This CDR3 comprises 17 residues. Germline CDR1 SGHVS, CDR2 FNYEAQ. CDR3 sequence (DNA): TGTGCCAGCAGCTTACGTCTCACCGGGACAGGGGATGAAAAACTGTTTTTT. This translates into CASSLRLTGTGDEKLFF.

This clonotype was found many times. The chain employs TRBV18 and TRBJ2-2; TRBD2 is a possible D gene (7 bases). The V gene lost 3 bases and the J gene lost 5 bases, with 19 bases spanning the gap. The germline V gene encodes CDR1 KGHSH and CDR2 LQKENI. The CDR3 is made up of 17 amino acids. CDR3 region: CASSPTGGHRRTGELFF. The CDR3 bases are TGTGCCAGCTCACCGACCGGGGGGCACAGAAGGACCGGGGAGCTGTTTTTT.

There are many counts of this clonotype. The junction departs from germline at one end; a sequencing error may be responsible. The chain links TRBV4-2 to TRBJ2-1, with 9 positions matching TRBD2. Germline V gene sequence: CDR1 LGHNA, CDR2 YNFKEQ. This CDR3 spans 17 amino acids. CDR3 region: CASSKEPEAGGVYEQFF. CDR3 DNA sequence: TGTGCCAGCAGCAAAGAGCCCGAAGCGGGGGGAGTGTATGAGCAGTTCTTC.

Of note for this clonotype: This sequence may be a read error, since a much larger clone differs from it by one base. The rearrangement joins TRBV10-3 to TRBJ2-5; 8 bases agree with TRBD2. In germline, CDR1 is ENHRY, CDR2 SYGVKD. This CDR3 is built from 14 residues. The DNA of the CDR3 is TGTGCCTTCAGGGGACTAGGTCCGTCGGAGACCCAGTACTTC. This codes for CAFRGLGPSETQYF.

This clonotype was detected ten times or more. In DNA form, the CDR3 reads TGCAGCGGGGGGAAAAACACTGAAGCTTTCTTT. As protein: CSGGKNTEAFF. This chain links TRBV29-1 with TRBJ1-1, with TRBD1 as a possible D gene (5 bases). The germline V gene encodes CDR1 SQVTM and CDR2 ANQGSEA. V was cut by 7 bases and J by 2 bases, with 8 bases left in between. There are 11 residues in the CDR3.

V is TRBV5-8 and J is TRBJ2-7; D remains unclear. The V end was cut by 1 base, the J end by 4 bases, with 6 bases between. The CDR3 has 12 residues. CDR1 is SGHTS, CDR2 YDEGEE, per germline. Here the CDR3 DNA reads TGTGCCAGCAGCTTGTTTTCGTACGAGCAGTACTTC. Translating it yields CASSLFSYEQYF.